This T cell receptor (beta chain) is drawn from a study of beta chain features in type 1 diabetes. The authors sorted CD4+ naive, central memory, regulatory and stem cell-like memory cells via CD45RO/CCR7/CD25/CD127/CD95/CD27. The whole isolated RNA underwent reverse transcription, so sequencing captured expressed TCRB transcripts. The repertoire was sequenced with immunoSEQ multiplex PCR; TCRdb's copy has only in-frame clones and lacks some. Among under 950,000 clones listed, roughly a sixth were seen once. The CDR3 is made up of 16 amino acids. The germline V gene has CDR1 SGHVS and CDR2 FQNEAQ. The V gene end was trimmed by 4 bases and the J gene end by 4 bases; junction bases not matched to a gene: 12.

This TCR was recovered from a woman under 30 in good health. The genes are TRBV7-8 and TRBJ2-7, with 8 bases fitting TRBD2. The specimen sequenced was naive CD4+ T cells from blood. The CDR3 sequence is CASSSEGGRRRYEQYF. As DNA, the CDR3 is TGTGCCAGCAGCTCGGAGGGCGGGAGGAGGAGGTACGAGCAGTACTTC.